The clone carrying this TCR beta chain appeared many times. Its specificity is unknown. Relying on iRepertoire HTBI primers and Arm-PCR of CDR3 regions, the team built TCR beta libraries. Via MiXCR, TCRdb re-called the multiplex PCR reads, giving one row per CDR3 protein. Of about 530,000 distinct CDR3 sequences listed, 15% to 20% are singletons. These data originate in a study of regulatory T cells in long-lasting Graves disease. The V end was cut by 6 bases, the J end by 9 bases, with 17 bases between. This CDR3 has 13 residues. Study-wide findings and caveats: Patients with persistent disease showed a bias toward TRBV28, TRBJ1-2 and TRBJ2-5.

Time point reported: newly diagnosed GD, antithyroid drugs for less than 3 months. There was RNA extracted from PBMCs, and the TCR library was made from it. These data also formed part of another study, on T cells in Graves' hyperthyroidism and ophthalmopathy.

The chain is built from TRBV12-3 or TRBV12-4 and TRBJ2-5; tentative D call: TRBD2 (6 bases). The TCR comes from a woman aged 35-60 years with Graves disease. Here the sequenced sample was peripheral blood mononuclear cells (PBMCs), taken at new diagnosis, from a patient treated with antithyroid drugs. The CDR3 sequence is CASSPGLPRAQYF. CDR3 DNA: TGTGCCAGCAGCCCGGGACTTCCGAGGGCCCAGTACTTC.